This TCR beta chain was sequenced for a study of CD8+ T cells in alopecia areata. Overall study findings and caveats: Relative to normal scalp, lesional scalp, especially alopecia totalis/universalis, showed higher clonality.

RNA extraction was followed by reverse transcription into cDNA, which acted as the sequencing template. Profiling relied on immunoSEQ multiplex PCR, and the TCRdb table lists in-frame clones only, not all of them. This sample has around 160,000 clones; around 60% occur once, and the top ten carry approximately 15%. This clone showed up many times. Its antigen is unknown. The treatment: oral pan-JAK inhibitor, 5-10 mg twice daily. From germline, CDR1 is SGHAT and CDR2 FQNNGV. This CDR3 is built from 14 residues. Trimming removed 1 base from V and 7 bases from J; junction bases left unmatched: 3. The chain recombines TRBV11-2 with TRBJ2-1; 8 nucleotides line up with TRBD2. This TCR derives from a human donor with alopecia areata. The material sequenced was CD4+ T cells sorted from blood, taken at week 24, from a patient treated with tofacitinib. CDR3 in DNA: TGTGCCAGCAGCTTAGCGGGGGGGTGGAATGAGCAGTTCTTC. Amino acid sequence: CASSLAGGWNEQFF.